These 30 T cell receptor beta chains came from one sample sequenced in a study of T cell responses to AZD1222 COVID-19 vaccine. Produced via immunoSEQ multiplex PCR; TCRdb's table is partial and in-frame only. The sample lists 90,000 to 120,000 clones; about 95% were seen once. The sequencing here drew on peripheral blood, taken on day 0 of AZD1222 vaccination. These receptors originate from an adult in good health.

The CDR3 sequence is CASSRDMVNTEAFF. The CDR3 nucleotides are TGTGCCAGCAGCCGGGACATGGTTAACACTGAAGCTTTCTTT. The rearrangement uses TRBV5-5 and TRBJ1-1, with D possibly being TRBD1 (6 bases). V was cut by 4 bases and J by 2 bases, with 12 bases left in between. The CDR3 is made up of 14 amino acids. Germline V CDR1 and CDR2: SGHKS, YYEKEE (reference sequence). The full variable domain, with the rest looked up from reference TRBV5-5 and TRBJ1-1, is DAGVTQSPTHLIKTRGQQVTLRCSPISGHKSVSWYQQVLGQGPQFIFQYYEKEERGRGNFPDRFSARQFPNYSSELNVNALLLGDSALYLCASSRDMVNTEAFFGQGTRLTVV.

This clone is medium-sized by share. The CDR3 protein is CASSIFGEQYF. The CDR3 DNA sequence: TGTGCCAGTAGTATTTTCGGCGAGCAGTACTTC. V is TRBV19 and J is TRBJ2-7; D remains unclear. The CDR3 loop spans 11 amino acids. V was trimmed by 3 bases and J by 6 bases, leaving 6 bases between them. From germline, CDR1 is LNHDA and CDR2 SQIVND (reference sequence).

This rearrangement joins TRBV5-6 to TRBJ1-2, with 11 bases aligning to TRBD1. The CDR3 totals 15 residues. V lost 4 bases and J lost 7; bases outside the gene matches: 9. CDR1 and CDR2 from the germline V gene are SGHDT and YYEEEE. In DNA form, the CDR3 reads TGTGCCAGCAGCCTCGGACAGGGGGCGATTGGTGGCTACACCTTC. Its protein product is CASSLGQGAIGGYTF.

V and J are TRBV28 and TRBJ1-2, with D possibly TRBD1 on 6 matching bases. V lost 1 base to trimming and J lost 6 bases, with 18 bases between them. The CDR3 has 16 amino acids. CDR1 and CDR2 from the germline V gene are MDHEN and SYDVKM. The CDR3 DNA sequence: TGTGCCAGCAGTTTATTATGGGGGGCTGGAGGGAATGGCTACACCTTC. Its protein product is CASSLLWGAGGNGYTF.

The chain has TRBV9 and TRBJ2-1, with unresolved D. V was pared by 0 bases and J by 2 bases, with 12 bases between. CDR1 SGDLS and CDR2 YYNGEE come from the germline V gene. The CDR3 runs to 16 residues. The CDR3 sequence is CASSVGMGVTYNEQFF. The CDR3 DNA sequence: TGTGCCAGCAGCGTAGGGATGGGCGTGACCTACAATGAGCAGTTCTTC.

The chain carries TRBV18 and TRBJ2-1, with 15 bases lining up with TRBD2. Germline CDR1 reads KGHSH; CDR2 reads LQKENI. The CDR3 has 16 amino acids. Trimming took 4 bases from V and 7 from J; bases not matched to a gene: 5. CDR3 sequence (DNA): TGTGCCAGCTCACTTGGACTAGCGGGAGGGATGAATGAGCAGTTCTTC. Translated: CASSLGLAGGMNEQFF.

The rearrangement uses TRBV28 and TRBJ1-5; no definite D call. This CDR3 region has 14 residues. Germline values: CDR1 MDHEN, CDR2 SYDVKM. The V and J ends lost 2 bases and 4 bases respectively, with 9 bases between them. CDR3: CASSLETVNQPQHF. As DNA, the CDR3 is TGTGCCAGCAGTTTAGAGACGGTGAATCAGCCCCAGCATTTT.

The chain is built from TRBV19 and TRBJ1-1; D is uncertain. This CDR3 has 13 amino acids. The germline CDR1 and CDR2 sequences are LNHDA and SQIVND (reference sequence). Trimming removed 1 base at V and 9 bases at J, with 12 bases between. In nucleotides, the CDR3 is TGTGCCAGTAGTATAGGTCCGGGATACCAAGCTTTCTTT. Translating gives CASSIGPGYQAFF.

For the CDR3, the DNA is TGTGCCAGCAGCGTAGTTATCCAGAGCTCCTACAATGAGCAGTTCTTC. This codes for CASSVVIQSSYNEQFF. V usage is TRBV9 and J usage is TRBJ2-1; D uncertain. The CDR3 is 16 amino acids. Germline CDR1 is SGDLS and CDR2 is YYNGEE. The V end was cut by 0 bases, the J end by 0 bases, with 10 bases between. The full variable domain, its missing parts supplied by reference TRBV9 and TRBJ2-1, is DSGVTQTPKHLITATGQRVTLRCSPRSGDLSVYWYQQSLDQGLQFLIQYYNGEERAKGNILERFSAQQFPDLHSELNLSSLELGDSALYFCASSVVIQSSYNEQFFGPGTRLTVL.

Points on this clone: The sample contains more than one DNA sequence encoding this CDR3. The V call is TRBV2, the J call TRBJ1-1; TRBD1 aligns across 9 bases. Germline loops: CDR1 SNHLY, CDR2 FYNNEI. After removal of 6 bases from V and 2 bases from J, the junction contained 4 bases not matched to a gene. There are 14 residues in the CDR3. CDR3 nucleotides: TGTGCCAGCAGCACGGGACAGGGTAACACTGAAGCTTTCTTT. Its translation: CASSTGQGNTEAFF.

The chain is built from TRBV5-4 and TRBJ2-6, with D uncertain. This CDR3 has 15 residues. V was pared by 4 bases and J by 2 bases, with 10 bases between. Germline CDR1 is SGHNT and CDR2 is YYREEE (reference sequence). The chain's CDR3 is CASSIPPPGANVLTF. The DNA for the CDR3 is TGTGCCAGCAGCATACCTCCCCCTGGGGCCAACGTCCTGACTTTC. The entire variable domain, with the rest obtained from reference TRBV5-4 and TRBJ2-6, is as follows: ETGVTQSPTHLIKTRGQQVTLRCSSQSGHNTVSWYQQALGQGPQFIFQYYREEENGRGNFPPRFSGLQFPNYSSELNVNALELDDSALYLCASSIPPPGANVLTFGAGSRLTVL.

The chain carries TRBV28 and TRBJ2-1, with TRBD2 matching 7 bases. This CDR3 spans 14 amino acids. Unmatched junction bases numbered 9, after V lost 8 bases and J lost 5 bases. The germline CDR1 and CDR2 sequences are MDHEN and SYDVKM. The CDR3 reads CASSGGSFHNEQFF. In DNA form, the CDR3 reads TGTGCCAGCTCTGGCGGGAGTTTCCACAATGAGCAGTTCTTC.

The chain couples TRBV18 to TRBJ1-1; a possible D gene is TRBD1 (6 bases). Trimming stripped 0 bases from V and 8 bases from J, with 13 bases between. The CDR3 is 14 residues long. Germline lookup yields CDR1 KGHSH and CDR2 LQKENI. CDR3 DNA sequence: TGTGCCAGCTCACCACCGAGGGACACCAGAGAAGCTTTCTTT. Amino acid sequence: CASSPPRDTREAFF. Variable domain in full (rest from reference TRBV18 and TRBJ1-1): NAGVMQNPRHLVRRRGQEARLRCSPMKGHSHVYWYRQLPEEGLKFMVYLQKENIIDESGMPKERFSAEFPKEGPSILRIQQVVRGDSAAYFCASSPPRDTREAFFGQGTRLTVV.

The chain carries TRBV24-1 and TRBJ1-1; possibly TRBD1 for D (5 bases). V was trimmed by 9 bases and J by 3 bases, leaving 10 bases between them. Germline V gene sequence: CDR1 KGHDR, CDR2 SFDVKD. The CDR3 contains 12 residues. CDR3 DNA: TGTGCCACCGGGGGGTCTGACACTGAAGCTTTCTTT. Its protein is CATGGSDTEAFF.

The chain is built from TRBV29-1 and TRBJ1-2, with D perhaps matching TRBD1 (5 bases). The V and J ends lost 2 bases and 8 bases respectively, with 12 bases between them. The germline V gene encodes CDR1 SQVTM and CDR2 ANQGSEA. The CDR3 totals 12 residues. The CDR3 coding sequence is TGCAGCGTTGAAAGGCAGGGTCTCGGCTACACCTTC. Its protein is CSVERQGLGYTF.

This chain's CDR3 is CASSIDRGSNQPQHF. The CDR3 coding sequence is TGTGCCAGCAGTATCGACAGGGGAAGCAATCAGCCCCAGCATTTT. The chain is built from TRBV6-5 and TRBJ1-5, with 8 bases lining up with TRBD1. With 5 bases clipped from V and 1 base from J, the junction kept 4 bases outside the gene matches. The CDR3 runs 15 residues. CDR1 and CDR2 from the germline V gene are MNHEY and SVGAGI.

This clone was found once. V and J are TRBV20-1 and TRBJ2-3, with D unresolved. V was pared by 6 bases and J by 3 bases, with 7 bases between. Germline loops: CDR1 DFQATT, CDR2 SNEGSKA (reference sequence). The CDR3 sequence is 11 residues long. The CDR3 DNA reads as TGCAGTGCCCAAAAAACAGATACGCAGTATTTT. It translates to CSAQKTDTQYF.

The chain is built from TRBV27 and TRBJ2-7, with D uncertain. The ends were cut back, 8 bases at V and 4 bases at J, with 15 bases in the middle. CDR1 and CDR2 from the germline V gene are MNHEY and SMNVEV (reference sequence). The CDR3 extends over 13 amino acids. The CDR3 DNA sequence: TGTGCCAGCTCTTTGGGTGTTCTATACGAGCAGTACTTC. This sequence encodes CASSLGVLYEQYF.

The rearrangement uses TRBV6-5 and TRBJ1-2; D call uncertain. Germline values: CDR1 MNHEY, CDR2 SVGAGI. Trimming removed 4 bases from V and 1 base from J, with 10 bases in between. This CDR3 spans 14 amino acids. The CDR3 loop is CASSSAVDNYGYTF. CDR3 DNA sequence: TGTGCCAGCAGTTCGGCGGTAGATAACTATGGCTACACCTTC.

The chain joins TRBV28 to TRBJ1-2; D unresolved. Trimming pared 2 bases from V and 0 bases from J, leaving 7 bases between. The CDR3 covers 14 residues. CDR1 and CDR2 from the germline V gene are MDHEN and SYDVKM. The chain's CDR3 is CASSLVPTNYGYTF. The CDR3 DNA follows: TGTGCCAGCAGTTTAGTTCCTACTAACTATGGCTACACCTTC.

The CDR3 region is CASSPGDRVPDTQYF. The DNA of the CDR3 is TGTGCCAGCAGCCCTGGGGACAGGGTCCCAGATACGCAGTATTTT. The chain combines TRBV11-3 with TRBJ2-3; 9 bases map to TRBD1. V lost 5 bases and J lost 4; bases outside the gene matches: 7. Germline V gives CDR1 SGHNT, CDR2 YENEEA. The CDR3 has 15 residues.

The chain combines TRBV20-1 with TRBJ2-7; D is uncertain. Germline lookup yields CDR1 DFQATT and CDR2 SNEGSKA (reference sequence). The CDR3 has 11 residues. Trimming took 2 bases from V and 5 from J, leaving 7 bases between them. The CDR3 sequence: CSARWGHEQYF. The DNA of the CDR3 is TGCAGTGCTAGATGGGGTCACGAGCAGTACTTC.

CDR3: CASSTKRTRNYNEQFF. As DNA, the CDR3 is TGTGCCAGCAGCACGAAGCGGACCAGGAATTACAATGAGCAGTTCTTC. This sequence joins TRBV7-3 and TRBJ2-1, with a tentative D call TRBD2 (5 bases). The germline V gene encodes CDR1 SGHTA and CDR2 FQGTGA. The CDR3 spans 16 residues. Trimming removed 5 bases from V and 4 bases from J, with 18 bases in between.

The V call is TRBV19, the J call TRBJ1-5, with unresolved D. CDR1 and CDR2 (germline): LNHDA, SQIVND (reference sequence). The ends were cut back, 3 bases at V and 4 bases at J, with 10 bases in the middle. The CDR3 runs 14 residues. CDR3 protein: CASSMRTDNQPQHF. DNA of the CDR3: TGTGCCAGTAGTATGAGGACGGATAATCAGCCCCAGCATTTT. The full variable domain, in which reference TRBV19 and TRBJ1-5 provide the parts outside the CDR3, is DGGITQSPKYLFRKEGQNVTLSCEQNLNHDAMYWYRQDPGQGLRLIYYSQIVNDFQKGDIAEGYSVSREKKESFPLTVTSAQKNPTAFYLCASSMRTDNQPQHFGDGTRLSIL.

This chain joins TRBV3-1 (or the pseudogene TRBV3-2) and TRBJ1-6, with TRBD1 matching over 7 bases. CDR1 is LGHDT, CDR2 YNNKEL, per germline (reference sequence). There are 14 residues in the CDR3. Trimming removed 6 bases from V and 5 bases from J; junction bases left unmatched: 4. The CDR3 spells CASSYGTDNSPLHF. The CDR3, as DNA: TGTGCCAGCAGTTATGGGACAGATAATTCACCCCTCCACTTT.

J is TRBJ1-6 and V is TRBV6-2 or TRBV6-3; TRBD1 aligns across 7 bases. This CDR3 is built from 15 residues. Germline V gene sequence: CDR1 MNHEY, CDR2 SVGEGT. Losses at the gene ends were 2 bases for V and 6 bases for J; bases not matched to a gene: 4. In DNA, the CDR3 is TGTGCCAGCAGTTACGGAGGGGGCGGTAATTCACCCCTCCACTTT. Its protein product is CASSYGGGGNSPLHF.

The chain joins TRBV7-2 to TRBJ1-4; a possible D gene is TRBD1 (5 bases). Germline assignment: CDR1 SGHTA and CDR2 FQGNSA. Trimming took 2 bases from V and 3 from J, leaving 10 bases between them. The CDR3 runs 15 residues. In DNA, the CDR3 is TGTGCCAGCAGCTTATTTGGGGGAGCTAATGAAAAACTGTTTTTT. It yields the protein CASSLFGGANEKLFF.

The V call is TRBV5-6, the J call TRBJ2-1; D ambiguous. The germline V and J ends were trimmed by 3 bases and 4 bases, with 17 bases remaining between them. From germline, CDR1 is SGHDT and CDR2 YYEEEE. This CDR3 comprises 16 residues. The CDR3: CASSSSAILRYNEQFF. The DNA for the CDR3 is TGTGCCAGCAGCTCCTCGGCTATTCTCAGGTACAATGAGCAGTTCTTC.

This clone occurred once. The CDR3 here is CASSRANSGEAPYNEQFF. In DNA, the CDR3 is TGTGCCAGCTCACGGGCGAATAGCGGGGAGGCGCCCTACAATGAGCAGTTCTTC. V usage is TRBV18 and J usage is TRBJ2-1; TRBD2 matches at 8 bases. V trimming: 4 bases; J trimming: 2 bases; junction bases outside the gene matches: 13. In germline, CDR1 is KGHSH, CDR2 LQKENI. This CDR3 is 18 amino acids long. Together with reference TRBV18 and TRBJ2-1, the CDR3 gives the full variable domain: NAGVMQNPRHLVRRRGQEARLRCSPMKGHSHVYWYRQLPEEGLKFMVYLQKENIIDESGMPKERFSAEFPKEGPSILRIQQVVRGDSAAYFCASSRANSGEAPYNEQFFGPGTRLTVL.

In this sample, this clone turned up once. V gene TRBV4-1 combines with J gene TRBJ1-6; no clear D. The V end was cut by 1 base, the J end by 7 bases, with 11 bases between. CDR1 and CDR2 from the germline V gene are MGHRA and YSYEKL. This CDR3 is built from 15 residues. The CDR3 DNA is TGCGCCAGCAGCCAAGGGGGTCTCACAAATTCACCCCTCCACTTT. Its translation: CASSQGGLTNSPLHF.